This TCR beta chain was captured in a study of T cell responses to AZD1222 COVID-19 vaccine. Study results and limitations: Epitopes outside B.1.351 and B.1.1.7 mutated regions reportedly drew nearly half of spike TCRs. Across spike, vaccine-associated CD4 TCRs were found, dominant at 160-218 and 743-854. The breadth and depth of Spike-specific TCRs increased once two AZD1222 doses had been given.

Concerning this clone itself: The antigen is unknown.

Clones were read by immunoSEQ multiplex PCR, and TCRdb kept only the in-frame ones, dropping some. The sample lists 120,000 or so clones; 75% to 95% were seen once. This receptor was obtained from an adult in good health. The sequenced sample was peripheral blood, obtained on day 0 of AZD1222 vaccination.

The CDR3 spells CASSLAGGGGEKLFF. CDR3 DNA sequence: TGCGCCAGCAGCTTGGCAGGGGGAGGTGGTGAAAAACTGTTTTTT. The chain joins TRBV5-1 to TRBJ1-4, with TRBD1 matching over 7 bases. This CDR3 is 15 amino acids long. Germline V gene sequence: CDR1 SGHRS, CDR2 YFSETQ. With 0 bases clipped from V and 7 bases from J, the junction kept 6 bases outside the gene matches.